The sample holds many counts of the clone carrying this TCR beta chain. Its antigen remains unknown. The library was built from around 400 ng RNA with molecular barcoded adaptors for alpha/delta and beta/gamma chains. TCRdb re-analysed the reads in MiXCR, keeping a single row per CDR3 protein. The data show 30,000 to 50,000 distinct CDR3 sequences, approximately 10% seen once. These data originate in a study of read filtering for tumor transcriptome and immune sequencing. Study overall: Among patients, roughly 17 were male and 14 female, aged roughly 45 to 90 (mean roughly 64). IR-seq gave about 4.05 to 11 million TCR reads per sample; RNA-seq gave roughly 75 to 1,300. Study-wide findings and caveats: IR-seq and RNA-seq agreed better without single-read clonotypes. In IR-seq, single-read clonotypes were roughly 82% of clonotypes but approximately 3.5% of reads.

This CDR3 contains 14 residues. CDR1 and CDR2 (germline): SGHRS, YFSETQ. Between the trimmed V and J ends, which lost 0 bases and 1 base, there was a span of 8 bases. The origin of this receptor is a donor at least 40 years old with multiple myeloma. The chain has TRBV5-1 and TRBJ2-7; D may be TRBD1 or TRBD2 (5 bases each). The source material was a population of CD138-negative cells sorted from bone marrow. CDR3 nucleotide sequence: TGCGCCAGCAGCTTGGGGGACGCATCCTACGAGCAGTACTTC. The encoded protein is CASSLGDASYEQYF.